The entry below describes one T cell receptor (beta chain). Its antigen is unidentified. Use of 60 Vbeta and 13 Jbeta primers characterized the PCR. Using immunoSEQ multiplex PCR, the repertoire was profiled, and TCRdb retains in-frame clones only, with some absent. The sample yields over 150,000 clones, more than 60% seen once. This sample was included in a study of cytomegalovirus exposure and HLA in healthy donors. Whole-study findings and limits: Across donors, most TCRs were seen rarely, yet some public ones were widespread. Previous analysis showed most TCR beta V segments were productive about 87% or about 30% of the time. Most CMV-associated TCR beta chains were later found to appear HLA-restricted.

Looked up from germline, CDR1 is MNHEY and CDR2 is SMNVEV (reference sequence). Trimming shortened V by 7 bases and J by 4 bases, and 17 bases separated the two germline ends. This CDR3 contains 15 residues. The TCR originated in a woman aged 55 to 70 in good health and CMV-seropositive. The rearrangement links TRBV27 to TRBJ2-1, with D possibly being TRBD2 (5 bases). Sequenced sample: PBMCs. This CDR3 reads CASTFTPSGYNEQFF. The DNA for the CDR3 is TGTGCCAGCACCTTCACCCCCTCGGGATACAATGAGCAGTTCTTC.